This record looks at one T cell receptor beta chain sequence and its context. Its specificity is not known. This sample is part of a study of cytomegalovirus exposure and HLA in healthy donors. Study-level results: Researchers reported that a few CMV-associated chains were confirmed in vitro as CMV antigen-specific. Rare sequences made up most TCRs, while some public TCRs were found in many donors.

Profiled with immunoSEQ multiplex PCR; TCRdb holds only in-frame clones, not every one. The sample records a few hundred thousand clones, over 70% being singletons. J lost 10 bases, V lost 4 bases, and 6 bases had no gene match. The V gene's germline CDR1 is SGHNT and CDR2 YYREEE (reference sequence). The CDR3 length is 12 residues. The chain carries TRBV5-4 and TRBJ2-3; 7 bases are shared with TRBD2. Sequencing used PBMCs. The source is a young woman in good health and CMV-seropositive. Here the CDR3 reads CASSILATAQYF. The CDR3 nucleotides read TGTGCCAGCAGCATACTAGCGACGGCGCAGTATTTT.